One and the same sample provided the 10 T cell receptor beta chains below, sequenced in a study of cytomegalovirus exposure and HLA in healthy donors. 60 Vbeta and 13 Jbeta primers were used in PCR. Using immunoSEQ multiplex PCR, the repertoire was profiled, and TCRdb retains in-frame clones only, with some absent. The table lists some 150,000 clones, around 80% of them singletons. The sequenced material came from PBMCs. These receptors were collected from a man aged 25-40 years in good health and CMV-seropositive.

The chain has TRBV2 and TRBJ1-1; the D gene is possibly TRBD1 (5 bases). CDR3 length: 11 amino acids. Trimming pared 7 bases from V and 11 bases from J, leaving 14 bases between. The germline V gene has CDR1 SNHLY and CDR2 FYNNEI. CDR3: CASTVRGMAFF. The CDR3 region has the DNA TGTGCCAGCACCGTTCGGGGGATGGCTTTCTTT.

The rearrangement links TRBV19 to TRBJ2-1, with no clear D. Germline V gives CDR1 LNHDA, CDR2 SQIVND (reference sequence). With 3 bases removed from V and 6 bases from J, the gap between germline ends came to 12 bases. This CDR3 comprises 14 residues. The CDR3 sequence: CASSMVPGSNEQFF. CDR3 DNA sequence: TGTGCCAGTAGTATGGTCCCAGGCAGCAATGAGCAGTTCTTC.

The chain uses TRBV10-1 and TRBJ2-7; tentative D call: TRBD2 (6 bases). Trimming cost V 2 bases and J 9 bases, with 14 bases left between them. CDR3 length: 13 residues. Germline lookup yields CDR1 WNHNN and CDR2 SYGVQD (reference sequence). In DNA, the CDR3 is TGCGCCAGCAGTGAGAGTCGGGGGAATCGGCAGTACTTC. Amino acids: CASSESRGNRQYF.

The chain employs TRBV25-1 and TRBJ2-2; D is unresolved. Germline CDR1 and CDR2: MGHDK and SYGVNS. There are 13 residues in the CDR3. V shed 2 bases and J shed 3 bases, with 4 bases lying between them. The DNA of the CDR3 is TGTGCCAGCAGTGAAGGCTACACCGGGGAGCTGTTTTTT. It translates to CASSEGYTGELFF.

V and J are TRBV19 and TRBJ1-1; D remains unclear. V was clipped by 5 bases and J by 1 base, with 14 bases between them. The CDR3 consists of 15 residues. Germline CDR1 LNHDA, CDR2 SQIVND (reference sequence). CDR3 region: CASSPSLVGNTEAFF. CDR3 in DNA: TGTGCCAGTAGTCCTAGCCTTGTGGGGAACACTGAAGCTTTCTTT.

The gene calls are TRBV28 and TRBJ2-7; 11 positions agree with TRBD1. Germline CDR1 and CDR2: MDHEN and SYDVKM. V lost 3 bases to trimming and J lost 3 bases; unmatched junction nucleotides: 4. The CDR3 runs 15 residues. The DNA for the CDR3 is TGTGCCAGCAGTTTCTCCGGGACAGGGGGCTACGAGCAGTACTTC. It is translated as CASSFSGTGGYEQYF.

J is TRBJ1-1 and V is TRBV5-5, with TRBD1 matching 9 bases. The germline V gene encodes CDR1 SGHKS and CDR2 YYEKEE (reference sequence). V was clipped by 0 bases and J by 3 bases; unmatched bases: 3. This CDR3 comprises 15 residues. Written as DNA, the CDR3 is TGTGCCAGCAGCTTGGCGAGGACAGGGGACACTGAAGCTTTCTTT. Encoded protein: CASSLARTGDTEAFF.

V is TRBV5-1 and J is TRBJ2-5, with TRBD2 as a possible D gene (5 bases). V was pared by 0 bases and J by 0 bases, with 15 bases between. This CDR3 has 17 amino acids. Germline lookup yields CDR1 SGHRS and CDR2 YFSETQ. CDR3 protein: CASSLGVEGVDQETQYF. DNA of the CDR3: TGCGCCAGCAGCTTGGGGGTTGAGGGCGTAGACCAAGAGACCCAGTACTTC.

This clone was seen once. This chain joins TRBV11-2 and TRBJ2-7; 11 nucleotides align to TRBD2. CDR1 and CDR2 (germline): SGHAT, FQNNGV. This CDR3 region has 14 residues. With 3 bases clipped from V and 5 bases from J, the junction kept 3 bases outside the gene matches. The CDR3 region is CASSLGLAAHEQYF. CDR3 bases: TGTGCCAGCAGCTTGGGACTAGCGGCCCACGAGCAGTACTTC. The whole variable domain, filled in from reference TRBV11-2 and TRBJ2-7, reads EAGVAQSPRYKIIEKRQSVAFWCNPISGHATLYWYQQILGQGPKLLIQFQNNGVVDDSQLPKDRFSAERLKGVDSTLKIQPAKLEDSAVYLCASSLGLAAHEQYFGPGTRLTVT.

This clone has a single count. This sequence joins TRBV7-2 and TRBJ1-1; no reliable D call. From germline, CDR1 is SGHTA and CDR2 FQGNSA. V was cut by 1 base and J by 5 bases, with 8 bases left in between. This CDR3 is built from 13 residues. CDR3 sequence: CASSLGGRTEAFF. The CDR3 DNA is TGTGCCAGCAGCTTAGGAGGGCGGACTGAAGCTTTCTTT.